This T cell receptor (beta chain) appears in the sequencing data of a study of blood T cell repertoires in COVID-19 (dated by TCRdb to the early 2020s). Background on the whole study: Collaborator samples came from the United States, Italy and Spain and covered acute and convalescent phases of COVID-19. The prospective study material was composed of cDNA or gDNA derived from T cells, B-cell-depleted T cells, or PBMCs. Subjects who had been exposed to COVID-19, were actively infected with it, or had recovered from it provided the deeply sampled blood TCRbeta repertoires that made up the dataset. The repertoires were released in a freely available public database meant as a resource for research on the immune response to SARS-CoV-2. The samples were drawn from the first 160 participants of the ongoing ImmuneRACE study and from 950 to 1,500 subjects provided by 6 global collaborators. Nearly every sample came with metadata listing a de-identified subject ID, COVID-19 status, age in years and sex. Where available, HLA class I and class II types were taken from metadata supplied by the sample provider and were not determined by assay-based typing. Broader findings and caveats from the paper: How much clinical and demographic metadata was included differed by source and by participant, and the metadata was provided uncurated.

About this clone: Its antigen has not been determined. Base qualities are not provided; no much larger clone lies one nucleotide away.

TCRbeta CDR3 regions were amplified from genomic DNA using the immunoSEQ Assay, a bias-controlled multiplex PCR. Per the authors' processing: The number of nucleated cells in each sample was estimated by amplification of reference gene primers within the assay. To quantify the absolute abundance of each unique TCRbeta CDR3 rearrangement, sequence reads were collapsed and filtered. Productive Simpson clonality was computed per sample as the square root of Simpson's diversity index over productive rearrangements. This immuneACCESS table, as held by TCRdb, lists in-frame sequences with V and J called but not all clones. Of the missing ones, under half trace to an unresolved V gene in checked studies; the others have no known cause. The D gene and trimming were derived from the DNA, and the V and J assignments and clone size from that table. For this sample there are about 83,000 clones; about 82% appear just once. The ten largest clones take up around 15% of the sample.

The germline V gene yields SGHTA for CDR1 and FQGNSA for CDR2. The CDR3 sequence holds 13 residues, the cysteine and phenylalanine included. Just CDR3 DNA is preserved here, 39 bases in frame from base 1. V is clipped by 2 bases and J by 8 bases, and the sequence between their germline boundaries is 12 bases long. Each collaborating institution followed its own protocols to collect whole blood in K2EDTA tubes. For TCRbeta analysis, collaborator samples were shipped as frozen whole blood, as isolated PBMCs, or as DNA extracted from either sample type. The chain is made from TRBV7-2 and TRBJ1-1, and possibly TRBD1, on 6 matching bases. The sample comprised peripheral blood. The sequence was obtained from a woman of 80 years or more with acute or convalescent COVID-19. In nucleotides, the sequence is TGTGCCAGCAGCTTATGGACAGACATGGAAGCTTTCTTT. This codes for CASSLWTDMEAFF.